The 9 T cell receptor beta chains below all came from one sample that was sequenced in a study of OX40 agonist ivuxolimab in advanced cancers. The method behind the library was the immunoSEQ multiplex PCR assay. TCRdb obtained this table from immuneACCESS and retained in-frame rearrangements with V and J assigned. These tables miss some clones; where compared with another copy, unresolved V genes account for less than half of the shortfall, and the remainder is unexplained. The sample table holds 43,000 or so clones, of which more than 85% were seen once. The top ten clones comprise around 11% of the sample. This material consisted of CD4+ or CD8+ T cells sorted from blood, taken in a trial of the OX40 agonist ivuxolimab. These receptors were collected from an adult with an advanced solid tumor such as melanoma, head and neck, liver or kidney cancer.

This clone was detected only once. The V gene is TRBV7-9, the J gene TRBJ1-5; D is undetermined. The germline V gene encodes CDR1 SEHNR and CDR2 FQNEAQ (reference sequence). V was cut by 1 base and J by 10 bases, with 23 bases left in between. CDR3 length: 17 amino acids. CDR3 coding DNA: TGTGCCAGCAGCTTAGATGGGCAGTCTAGACCGCCGGGTCCCCAGCATTTT. It specifies CASSLDGQSRPPGPQHF.

The CDR3 bases are TGTGCCAGCAGTGAGCCTACAGTCTCTGGGGCCAACGTCCTGACTTTC. Its translation: CASSEPTVSGANVLTF. This rearrangement joins TRBV25-1 to TRBJ2-6; D is uncertain. Per germline, CDR1 MGHDK and CDR2 SYGVNS. V lost 3 bases, J lost 0 bases, and 9 bases lay in between. This CDR3 spans 16 amino acids.

The chain couples TRBV4-3 to TRBJ1-1, with D perhaps TRBD1 (5 bases). V gave up 0 bases and J gave up 10 bases, with 12 bases separating them. Germline CDR1 reads LGHNA; CDR2 reads YSLEER. The CDR3 covers 13 residues. CDR3 protein: CASSQESGRGAFF. CDR3 sequence (DNA): TGCGCCAGCAGCCAAGAGTCCGGTAGGGGAGCTTTCTTT.

The V call is TRBV19, the J call TRBJ1-5; D not certain. The V gene's germline CDR1 is LNHDA and CDR2 SQIVND (reference sequence). V gave up 4 bases and J gave up 16 bases, with 11 bases separating them. The CDR3 contains 10 residues. The CDR3 sequence is CASSNRILHF. For the CDR3, the DNA is TGTGCCAGTAGTAATCGGATTCTCCATTTT. Full variable domain (missing parts from reference TRBV19 and TRBJ1-5): DGGITQSPKYLFRKEGQNVTLSCEQNLNHDAMYWYRQDPGQGLRLIYYSQIVNDFQKGDIAEGYSVSREKKESFPLTVTSAQKNPTAFYLCASSNRILHFGDGTRLSIL.

The sample holds one count of this clone. The chain uses TRBV10-3 and TRBJ2-2, with 8 bases identical to TRBD2. The CDR3 is 16 residues long. With 5 bases clipped from V and 4 bases from J, the junction kept 9 bases outside the gene matches. Per the germline V gene, CDR1 is ENHRY and CDR2 is SYGVKD. CDR3 DNA sequence: TGTGCCATCAGTCCTCCCGGGGGGGCCGGCACCGGGGAGCTGTTTTTT. Amino acid sequence: CAISPPGGAGTGELFF.

The chain couples TRBV18 to TRBJ2-7, with 7 bases lining up with TRBD1. The CDR3 is 14 residues long. After removal of 6 bases from V and 3 bases from J, the junction contained 8 bases not matched to a gene. Germline V gene sequence: CDR1 KGHSH, CDR2 LQKENI. CDR3 amino acids: CASSSSGTDYEQYF. Here the CDR3 DNA reads TGTGCCAGCTCGTCCTCCGGGACAGACTACGAGCAGTACTTC.

The rearrangement links TRBV28 to TRBJ2-3; D is ambiguous. Trimming removed 2 bases at V and 5 bases at J, with 8 bases between. The CDR3 length is 13 residues. CDR1 MDHEN and CDR2 SYDVKM come from the germline V gene. The CDR3 loop is CASSLRIRDTQYF. CDR3 bases: TGTGCCAGCAGTTTACGAATTAGAGATACGCAGTATTTT.

The V call is TRBV25-1, the J call TRBJ2-1; tentatively, D is TRBD2 (5 bases). The V end was cut by 4 bases, the J end by 12 bases, with 13 bases between. The CDR3 length is 12 residues. Germline V gene lookup returns CDR1 MGHDK and CDR2 SYGVNS. CDR3 protein: CASSAPGNMQFF. The CDR3 nucleotides read TGTGCCAGCAGTGCTCCCGGGAATATGCAGTTCTTC.

This chain joins TRBV27 and TRBJ2-1; 7 bases line up with TRBD2. Germline V gene data show CDR1 as MNHEY and CDR2 as SMNVEV (reference sequence). Unmatched junction bases numbered 7, after V lost 10 bases and J lost 1 base. This CDR3 is built from 14 residues. Written as DNA, the CDR3 is TGTGCCACTCAAGCGGGGCAATCCTACAATGAGCAGTTCTTC. Amino acid sequence: CATQAGQSYNEQFF.